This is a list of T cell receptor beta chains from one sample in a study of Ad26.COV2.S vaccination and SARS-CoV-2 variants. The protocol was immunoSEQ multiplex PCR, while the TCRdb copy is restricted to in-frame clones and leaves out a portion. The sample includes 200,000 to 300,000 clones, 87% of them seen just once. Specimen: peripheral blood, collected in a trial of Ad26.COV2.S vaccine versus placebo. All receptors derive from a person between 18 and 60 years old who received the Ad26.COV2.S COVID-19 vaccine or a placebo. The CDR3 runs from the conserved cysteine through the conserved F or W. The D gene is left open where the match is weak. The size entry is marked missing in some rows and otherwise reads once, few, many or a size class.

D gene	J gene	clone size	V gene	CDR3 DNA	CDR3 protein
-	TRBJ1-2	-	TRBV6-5	TGTGCCAGCATCCCGGACGGCCTCTATGGCTACACCTTC	CASIPDGLYGYTF
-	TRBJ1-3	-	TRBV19	TGTGCCAGTAGGCCGGAGGCGCGGGCCTCTGGAAACACCATATATTTT	CASRPEARASGNTIYF
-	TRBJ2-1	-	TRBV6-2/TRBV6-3	TGTGCCAGCAGTCAAACCAGGGAGCAGTTCTTC	CASSQTREQFF
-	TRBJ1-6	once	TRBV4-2	TGTGCCAGCAGCCAAGACTTCGGTTCACCCCTCCACTTT	CASSQDFGSPLHF
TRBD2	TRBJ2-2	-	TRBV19	TGTGCCAGTAGGCCGGGACTAGCGGGAGGGCAGGACACCGGGGAGCTGTTTTTT	CASRPGLAGGQDTGELFF
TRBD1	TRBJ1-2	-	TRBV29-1	TGCAGCGTAGAGAAGACAGGGATCGTCTACACCTTC	CSVEKTGIVYTF
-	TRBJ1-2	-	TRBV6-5	TGTGCCAGCACCTCCACAGCTAACTATGGCTACACCTTC	CASTSTANYGYTF
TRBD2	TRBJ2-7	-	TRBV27	TGTGCCAGCAGTTTAGGTAGCGGGGGGGCCTACGAGCAGTACTTC	CASSLGSGGAYEQYF
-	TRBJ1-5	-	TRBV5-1	TGCGCCAGCAGCTTAGAGCACCCGGATCAGCCCCAGCATTTT	CASSLEHPDQPQHF
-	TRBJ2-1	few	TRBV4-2	TGTGCCAGCAGCCAAGAGCGGGAAGGCTCCTACAATGAGCAGTTCTTC	CASSQEREGSYNEQFF
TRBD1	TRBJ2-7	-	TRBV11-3	TGTGCCAGCAGCTTAAGTGGACAGGACTCCTACGAGCAGTACTTC	CASSLSGQDSYEQYF
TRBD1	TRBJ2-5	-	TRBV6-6	TGTGCCAGCAGTTACTCGTCTGGACAGGGCCAAGAGACCCAGTACTTC	CASSYSSGQGQETQYF
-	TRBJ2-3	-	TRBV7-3	TGTGCCAGCAGTGCAACAGGGACAGATACGCAGTATTTT	CASSATGTDTQYF
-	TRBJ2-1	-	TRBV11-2	TGTGCCAGCAGCTTAACAAAAAACGAGCAGTTCTTC	CASSLTKNEQFF